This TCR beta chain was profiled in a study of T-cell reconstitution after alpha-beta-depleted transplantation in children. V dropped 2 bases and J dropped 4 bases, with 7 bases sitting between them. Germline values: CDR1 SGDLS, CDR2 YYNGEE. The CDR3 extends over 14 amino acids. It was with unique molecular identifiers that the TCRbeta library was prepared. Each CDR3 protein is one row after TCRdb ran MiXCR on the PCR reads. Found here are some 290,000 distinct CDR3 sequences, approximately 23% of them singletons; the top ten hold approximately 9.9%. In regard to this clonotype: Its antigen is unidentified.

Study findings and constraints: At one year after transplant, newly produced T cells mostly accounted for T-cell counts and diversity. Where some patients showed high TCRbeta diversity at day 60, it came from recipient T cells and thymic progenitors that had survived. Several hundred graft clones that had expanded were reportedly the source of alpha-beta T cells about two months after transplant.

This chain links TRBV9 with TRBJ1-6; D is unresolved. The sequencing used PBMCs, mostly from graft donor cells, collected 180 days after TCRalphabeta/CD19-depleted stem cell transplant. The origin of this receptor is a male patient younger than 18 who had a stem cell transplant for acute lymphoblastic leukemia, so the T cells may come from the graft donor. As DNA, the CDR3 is TGTGCCAGCAGCGTCACTACTTATAATTCACCCCTCCACTTT. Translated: CASSVTTYNSPLHF.